The 9 T cell receptor beta chains below were found in one sample sequenced in a study of cytomegalovirus exposure and HLA in healthy donors. It was with 60 Vbeta and 13 Jbeta primers that the PCR ran. Method: immunoSEQ multiplex PCR; TCRdb's copy keeps in-frame clones and lacks some. This table holds 150,000 or so clones, around 79% found once. The source material was PBMCs. The receptors stem from a man aged 30-40 years in good health and CMV-seropositive.

V and J are TRBV30 and TRBJ1-5; unclear D gene. Germline CDR1 and CDR2: GTSNPN and SVGIG (reference sequence). V lost 3 bases and J 6 bases, leaving 9 bases between the germline ends. This CDR3 is built from 12 residues. The CDR3 loop is CAWSQVGQPQHF. CDR3 coding DNA: TGTGCCTGGAGCCAGGTTGGTCAGCCCCAGCATTTT.

This clone was counted only a few times. V gene TRBV9 combines with J gene TRBJ2-7, with D possibly being TRBD1 (5 bases). There are 13 residues in the CDR3. Germline assignment: CDR1 SGDLS and CDR2 YYNGEE. V lost 0 bases to trimming and J lost 4 bases, with 8 bases between them. CDR3 nucleotides: TGTGCCAGCAGCGTAGGGGCAGGGTACGAGCAGTACTTC. Translating gives CASSVGAGYEQYF.

The rearrangement joins TRBV14 to TRBJ1-2; 8 bases agree with TRBD1. There are 15 residues in the CDR3. From germline, CDR1 is SGHDN and CDR2 FVKESK. The ends lost 4 bases at V and 5 bases at J; junction bases unmatched: 9. CDR3 nucleotides: TGTGCCAGCAGCCTAGAGCCGGGACAGGAATATGGCTACACCTTC. This codes for CASSLEPGQEYGYTF.

This clone appeared once. The chain employs TRBV19 and TRBJ1-5; perhaps TRBD1 as D (5 bases). V lost 5 bases and J 3 bases, leaving 14 bases between the germline ends. CDR1 is LNHDA, CDR2 SQIVND, per germline (reference sequence). The CDR3 totals 15 residues. The CDR3 bases are TGTGCCAGTAGTGTGCAGGGAAAGGACAATCAGCCCCAGCATTTT. This codes for CASSVQGKDNQPQHF.

V is TRBV29-1 and J is TRBJ1-5; D gene uncertain. Germline V gene data show CDR1 as SQVTM and CDR2 as ANQGSEA. V was cut by 5 bases and J by 9 bases, with 17 bases left in between. This CDR3 region has 13 residues. The DNA for the CDR3 is TGCAGCGTTCGGGAGGTCTCGAGCGGGCCCCAGCATTTT. Translated: CSVREVSSGPQHF. Full variable domain (missing parts from reference TRBV29-1 and TRBJ1-5): SAVISQKPSRDICQRGTSLTIQCQVDSQVTMMFWYRQQPGQSLTLIATANQGSEATYESGFVIDKFPISRPNLTFSTLTVSNMSPEDSSIYLCSVREVSSGPQHFGDGTRLSIL.

The chain has TRBV6-1 and TRBJ1-1, with D uncertain. Trimming took off 6 bases at V and 0 bases at J, with 8 bases between the two ends. The CDR3 contains 13 residues. CDR1 MNHNS and CDR2 SASEGT come from the germline V gene. The CDR3 region is CASRERMNTEAFF. The CDR3 DNA is TGTGCCAGCAGGGAGCGGATGAACACTGAAGCTTTCTTT.

The V gene is TRBV11-2, the J gene TRBJ1-2; D possibly corresponds to TRBD1 (5 bases). With 5 bases removed from V and 0 bases from J, the gap between germline ends came to 19 bases. CDR1 and CDR2 from the germline V gene are SGHAT and FQNNGV. The CDR3 sequence is 17 residues long. CDR3 DNA: TGTGCCAGCAGCCCCCGTGTTGGGGGGAAAGCTAACTATGGCTACACCTTC. It encodes CASSPRVGGKANYGYTF.

This chain uses TRBV7-2 with TRBJ2-3, with D possibly TRBD2 on 5 matching bases. Germline values: CDR1 SGHTA, CDR2 FQGNSA. Between the trimmed V and J ends, which lost 6 bases and 3 bases, there was a span of 10 bases. This CDR3 is built from 13 residues. CDR3 in amino acids: CASSWGATDTQYF. Here the CDR3 DNA reads TGTGCCAGCAGTTGGGGAGCGACAGATACGCAGTATTTT.

In the case of this clone: At one boundary the junction diverges from the germline segment, which might be a read error. V gene TRBV29-1 combines with J gene TRBJ2-3; 13 bases agree with TRBD2. CDR1 is SQVTM and CDR2 is ANQGSEA in the germline V gene. The CDR3 extends over 10 amino acids. The chain's CDR3 is CSPGTSGAAF. The CDR3 DNA is TGCAGCCCCGGGACTAGCGGGGCCGCCTTT.